This T cell receptor (beta chain) was found in a study of cytomegalovirus exposure and HLA in healthy donors. A multiplex PCR was run with 60 Vbeta primers and 13 Jbeta primers. The data were produced by immunoSEQ multiplex PCR, yet TCRdb's version contains in-frame clones alone and is incomplete. The sample carries roughly 160,000 clones, more than 65% recorded once. This clone was recorded only once. Antigen unknown. General observations from the study: TCR beta chain V- and J-gene trimming was linked, in a later analysis, to a missense variant in DCLRE1C.

The CDR3 length is 16 residues. V gave up 4 bases and J gave up 0 bases, with 19 bases separating them. Germline CDR1 GTSNPN, CDR2 SVGIG (reference sequence). Sequenced: PBMCs. The source of this sequence is a woman aged 45-59 years in good health and CMV-seronegative. The J gene is TRBJ2-7, the V gene TRBV30; D possibly corresponds to TRBD2 (6 bases). The CDR3 DNA sequence: TGTGCCTGGACCGAATTTAGCGGAGTGGGCTCCTACGAGCAGTACTTC. The encoded protein is CAWTEFSGVGSYEQYF.